The rows below give T cell receptor beta chains drawn from one sample of a study of shared clonotypes between healthy human individuals. The repertoire was sequenced with immunoSEQ multiplex PCR; TCRdb's copy has only in-frame clones and lacks some. The profile shows approximately 350,000 clones, about 96% of them singletons. Sequencing was done on a sample of memory CD8+ T cells sorted from blood. These receptors all come from a man aged 30 to 39 in good health. CDR3s include the opening cysteine and the closing phenylalanine or tryptophan. A D gene is named only where the DNA matches it firmly. Where a row states a size, it is once, few, many or the class of an expanded clone; other rows omit it.

v_call	d_call	clone_size	j_call	cdr3_aa	cdr3_nt
TRBV10-3	TRBD1	-	TRBJ1-2	CAISSPRGNYGYTF	TGTGCCATCAGCTCACCCAGGGGGAACTATGGCTACACCTTC
TRBV2	-	-	TRBJ1-1	CASSLVSRTEAFF	TGTGCCAGCAGCTTGGTTTCGAGGACTGAAGCTTTCTTT
TRBV7-9	TRBD1	-	TRBJ2-5	CASSTRQGLETQYF	TGTGCCAGCAGCACTCGACAGGGGCTGGAGACCCAGTACTTC
TRBV6-1	-	-	TRBJ2-3	CASSETGPGDTQYF	TGTGCCAGCAGTGAAACTGGGCCAGGGGATACGCAGTATTTT
TRBV4-2	-	few	TRBJ2-7	CASSQEDGSSSYEQYF	TGTGCCAGCAGCCAAGAAGACGGGTCTAGCTCCTACGAGCAGTACTTC
TRBV13	TRBD2	-	TRBJ2-3	CASSPAGADTQYF	TGTGCCAGCAGCCCCGCGGGGGCAGATACGCAGTATTTT
TRBV30	-	once	TRBJ2-7	CAWSASRYEQYF	TGTGCCTGGAGTGCCTCAAGGTACGAGCAGTACTTC
TRBV10-2	TRBD1	-	TRBJ1-1	CASRQGEAFF	TGCGCCAGTCGACAGGGAGAAGCTTTCTTT
TRBV18	TRBD2	-	TRBJ2-1	CASSGQRETGEQFF	TGTGCCAGCTCGGGGCAGCGGGAGACCGGAGAGCAGTTCTTC
TRBV27	-	-	TRBJ1-3	CASSLTGLSSGNTIYF	TGTGCCAGCAGTCTGACAGGTTTGAGCTCTGGAAACACCATATATTTT
TRBV18	-	-	TRBJ2-4	CASSPGVLAKNIQYF	TGTGCCAGCTCACCAGGGGTCTTAGCCAAAAACATTCAGTACTTC
TRBV5-6	TRBD2	-	TRBJ2-2	CASSGRSGSGTGELFF	TGTGCCAGCAGCGGCCGTAGCGGGAGCGGGACCGGGGAGCTGTTTTTT
TRBV19	-	-	TRBJ1-3	CASSIFAGSGNTIYF	TGTGCCAGTAGTATATTTGCGGGGTCCGGAAACACCATATATTTT
TRBV28	TRBD1	-	TRBJ1-5	CASTQGGSNQPQHF	TGTGCCAGCACCCAGGGGGGTAGCAATCAGCCCCAGCATTTT
TRBV5-5	-	-	TRBJ1-5	CASSPDSYNQPQHF	TGTGCCAGCAGCCCGGACAGCTACAATCAGCCCCAGCATTTT
TRBV11-1	-	-	TRBJ2-5	CASTRPDSETQYF	TGTGCCAGCACCCGACCGGATTCGGAGACCCAGTACTTC
TRBV10-3	-	-	TRBJ2-5	CAISGGQGNQETQYF	TGTGCCATCAGTGGGGGCCAGGGGAACCAAGAGACCCAGTACTTC
TRBV15	TRBD1	-	TRBJ2-7	CATSREDSGQERQYF	TGTGCCACCAGCAGAGAAGACTCAGGACAGGAGCGTCAGTACTTC
TRBV5-5	TRBD1	-	TRBJ1-5	CASSLGQGGNQPQHF	TGTGCCAGCAGCTTAGGACAGGGCGGCAATCAGCCCCAGCATTTT
TRBV7-2	-	-	TRBJ2-3	CASSLSTDTQYF	TGTGCCAGCAGCTTATCCACAGATACGCAGTATTTT
TRBV10-3	TRBD1	-	TRBJ2-7	CAIRGQGSYEQYF	TGTGCCATCAGGGGACAGGGATCCTACGAGCAGTACTTC
TRBV19	-	-	TRBJ2-4	CASSIAGAWIAKNIQYF	TGTGCCAGTAGTATAGCGGGGGCATGGATTGCCAAAAACATTCAGTACTTC
TRBV4-1	-	once	TRBJ2-5	CASSQATAGVKETQYF	TGCGCCAGCAGCCAAGCAACTGCCGGGGTTAAAGAGACCCAGTACTTC
TRBV5-1	-	-	TRBJ1-1	CASSLEGPGGTEAFF	TGCGCCAGCAGCTTGGAAGGCCCCGGGGGCACTGAAGCTTTCTTT
TRBV28	-	-	TRBJ2-6	CASSLTGNVLTF	TGTGCCAGCAGTTTAACTGGGAACGTCCTGACTTTC
TRBV6-6	-	-	TRBJ1-1	CASSYFPGNTEAFF	TGTGCCAGCAGTTACTTCCCGGGAAACACTGAAGCTTTCTTT
TRBV28	-	-	TRBJ1-2	CASRPGTSWGYTF	TGTGCCAGCAGACCCGGGACATCCTGGGGCTACACCTTC
TRBV4-2	-	-	TRBJ2-3	CASSQGNTDTQYF	TGTGCCAGCAGCCAAGGAAACACAGATACGCAGTATTTT
TRBV5-1	-	-	TRBJ1-2	CASSLDRVNYGYTF	TGCGCCAGCAGCTTGGACAGGGTGAACTATGGCTACACCTTC
TRBV18	TRBD1	-	TRBJ2-7	CASSPTMPGQSSYEQYF	TGTGCCAGCTCACCGACAATGCCGGGACAGAGCTCCTACGAGCAGTACTTC
TRBV5-6	TRBD1	-	TRBJ2-7	CASSLQGADEQYF	TGTGCCAGCAGCTTACAGGGGGCCGACGAGCAGTACTTC
TRBV5-6	-	once	TRBJ1-1	CASSDRYENTEAFF	TGTGCCAGCAGCGATAGATATGAGAACACTGAAGCTTTCTTT
TRBV25-1	TRBD2	-	TRBJ2-5	CASRRTSGRGTQYF	TGTGCCAGCAGAAGGACTAGCGGGAGGGGGACCCAGTACTTC